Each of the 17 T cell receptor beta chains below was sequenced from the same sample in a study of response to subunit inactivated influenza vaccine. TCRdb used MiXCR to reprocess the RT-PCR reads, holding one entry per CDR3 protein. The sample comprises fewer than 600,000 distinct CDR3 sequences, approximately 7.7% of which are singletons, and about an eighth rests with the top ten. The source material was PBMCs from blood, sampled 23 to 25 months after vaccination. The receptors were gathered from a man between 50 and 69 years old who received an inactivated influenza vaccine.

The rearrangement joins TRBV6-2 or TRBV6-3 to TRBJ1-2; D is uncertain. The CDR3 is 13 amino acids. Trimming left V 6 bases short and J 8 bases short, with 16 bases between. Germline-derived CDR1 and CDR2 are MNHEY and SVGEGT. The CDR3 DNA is TGTGCCAGCAGCCCCGTCGGGTTGCGCGGCTACACCTTC. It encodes CASSPVGLRGYTF.

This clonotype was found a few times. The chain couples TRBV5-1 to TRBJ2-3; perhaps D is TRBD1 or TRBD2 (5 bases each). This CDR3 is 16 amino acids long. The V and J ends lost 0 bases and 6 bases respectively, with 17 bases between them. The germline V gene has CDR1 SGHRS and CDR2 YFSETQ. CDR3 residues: CASSLGGAGLKDTQYF. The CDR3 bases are TGCGCCAGCAGCTTGGGAGGGGCCGGCCTTAAGGATACGCAGTATTTT.

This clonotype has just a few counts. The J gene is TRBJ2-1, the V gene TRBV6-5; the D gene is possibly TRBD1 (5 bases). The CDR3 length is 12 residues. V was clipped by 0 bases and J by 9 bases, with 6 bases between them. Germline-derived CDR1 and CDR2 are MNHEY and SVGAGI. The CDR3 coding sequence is TGTGCCAGCAGTTACTCAGGGGTTGAGCAGTTCTTC. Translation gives CASSYSGVEQFF.

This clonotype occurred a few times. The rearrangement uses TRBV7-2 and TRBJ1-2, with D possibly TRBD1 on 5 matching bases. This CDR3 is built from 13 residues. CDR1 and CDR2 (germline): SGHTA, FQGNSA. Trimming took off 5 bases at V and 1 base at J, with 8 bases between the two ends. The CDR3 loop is CASSKQDNYGYTF. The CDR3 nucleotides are TGTGCCAGCAGCAAACAGGATAACTATGGCTACACCTTC.

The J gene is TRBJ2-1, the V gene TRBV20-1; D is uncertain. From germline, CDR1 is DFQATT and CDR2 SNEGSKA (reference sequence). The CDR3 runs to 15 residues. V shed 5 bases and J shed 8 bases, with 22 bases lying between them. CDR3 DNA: TGCAGTGCTGTGCGAAGGGCCCCCTCCTTCGATGAGCAGTTCTTC. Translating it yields CSAVRRAPSFDEQFF.

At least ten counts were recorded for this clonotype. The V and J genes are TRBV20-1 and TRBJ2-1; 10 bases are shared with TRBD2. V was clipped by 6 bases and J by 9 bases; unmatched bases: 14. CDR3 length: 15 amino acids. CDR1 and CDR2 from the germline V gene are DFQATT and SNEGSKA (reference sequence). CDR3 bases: TGCAGTGCACGACTAGCGGGCCGATCTCTCGGTGAGCAGTTCTTC. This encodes CSARLAGRSLGEQFF.

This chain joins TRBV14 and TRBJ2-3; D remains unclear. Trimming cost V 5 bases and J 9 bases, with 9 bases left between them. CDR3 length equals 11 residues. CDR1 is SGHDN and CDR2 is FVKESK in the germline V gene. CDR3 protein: CASSESQTQYF. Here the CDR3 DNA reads TGTGCCAGCAGCGAGAGTCAAACGCAGTATTTT.

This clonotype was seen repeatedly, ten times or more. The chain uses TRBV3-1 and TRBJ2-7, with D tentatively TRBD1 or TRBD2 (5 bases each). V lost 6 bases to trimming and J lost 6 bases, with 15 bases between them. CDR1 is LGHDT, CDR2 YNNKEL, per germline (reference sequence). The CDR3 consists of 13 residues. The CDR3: CASSPGPQGEQYF. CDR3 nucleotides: TGTGCCAGCAGTCCGGGACCGCAAGGCGAGCAGTACTTC.

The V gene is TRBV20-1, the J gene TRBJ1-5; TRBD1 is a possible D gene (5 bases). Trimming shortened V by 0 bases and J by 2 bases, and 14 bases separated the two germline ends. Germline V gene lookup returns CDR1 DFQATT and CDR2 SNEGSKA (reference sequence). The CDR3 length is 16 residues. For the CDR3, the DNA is TGCAGTGCTAGAGATCCTTCCAGGGACGGCAATCAGCCCCAGCATTTT. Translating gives CSARDPSRDGNQPQHF.

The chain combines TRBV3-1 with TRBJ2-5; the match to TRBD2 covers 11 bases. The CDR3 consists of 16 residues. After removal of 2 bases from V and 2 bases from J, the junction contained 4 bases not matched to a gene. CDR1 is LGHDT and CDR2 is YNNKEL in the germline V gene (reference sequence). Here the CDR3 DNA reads TGTGCCAGCAGCCAACGACTAGCGGGGTTGCAAGAGACCCAGTACTTC. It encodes CASSQRLAGLQETQYF.

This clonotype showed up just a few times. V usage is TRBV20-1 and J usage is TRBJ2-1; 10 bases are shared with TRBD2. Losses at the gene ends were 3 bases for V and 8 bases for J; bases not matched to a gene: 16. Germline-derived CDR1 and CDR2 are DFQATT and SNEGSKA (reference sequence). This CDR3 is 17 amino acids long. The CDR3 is CSASGKAGGHRSDEQFF. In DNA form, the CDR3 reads TGCAGTGCTAGTGGTAAAGCGGGGGGGCATCGTTCGGATGAGCAGTTCTTC.

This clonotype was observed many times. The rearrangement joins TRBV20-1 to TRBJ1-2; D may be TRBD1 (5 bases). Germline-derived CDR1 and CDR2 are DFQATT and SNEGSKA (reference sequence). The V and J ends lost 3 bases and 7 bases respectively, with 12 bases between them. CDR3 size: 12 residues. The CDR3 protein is CSASGAGFGYTF. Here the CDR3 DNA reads TGCAGTGCTAGTGGGGCAGGGTTTGGCTACACCTTC.

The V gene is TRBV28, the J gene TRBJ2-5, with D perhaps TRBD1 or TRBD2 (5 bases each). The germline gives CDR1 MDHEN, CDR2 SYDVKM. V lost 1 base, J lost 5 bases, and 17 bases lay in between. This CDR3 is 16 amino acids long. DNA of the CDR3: TGTGCCAGCAGTTTATTAGTGGGGGAAGGAGAGGAGACCCAGTACTTC. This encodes CASSLLVGEGEETQYF.

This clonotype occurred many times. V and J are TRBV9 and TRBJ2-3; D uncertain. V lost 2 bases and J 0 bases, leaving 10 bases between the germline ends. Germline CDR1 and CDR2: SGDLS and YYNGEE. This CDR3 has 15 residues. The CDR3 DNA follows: TGTGCCAGCAGCGTGGGTCGCTCTAGCACAGATACGCAGTATTTT. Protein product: CASSVGRSSTDTQYF.

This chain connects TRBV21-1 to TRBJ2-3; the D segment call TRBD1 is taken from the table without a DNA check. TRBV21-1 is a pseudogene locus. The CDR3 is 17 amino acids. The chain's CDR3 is CASSLNLGQGRTDTQYF. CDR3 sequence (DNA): TGTGCCAGCAGCCTAAATTTGGGACAGGGGAGAACAGATACGCAGTATTTT.

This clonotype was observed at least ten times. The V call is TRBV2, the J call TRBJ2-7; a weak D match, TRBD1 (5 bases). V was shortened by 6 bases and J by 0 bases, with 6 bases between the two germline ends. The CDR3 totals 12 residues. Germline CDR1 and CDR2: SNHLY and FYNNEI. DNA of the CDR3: TGTGCCAGCAGCAGGGTCTCCTACGAGCAGTACTTC. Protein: CASSRVSYEQYF.

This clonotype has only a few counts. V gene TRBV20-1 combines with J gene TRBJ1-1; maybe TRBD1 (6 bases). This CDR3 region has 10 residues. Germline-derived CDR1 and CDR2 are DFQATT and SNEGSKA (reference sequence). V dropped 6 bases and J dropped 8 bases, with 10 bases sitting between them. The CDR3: CSAVDREAFF. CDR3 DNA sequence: TGCAGTGCCGTTGACAGGGAAGCTTTCTTT.